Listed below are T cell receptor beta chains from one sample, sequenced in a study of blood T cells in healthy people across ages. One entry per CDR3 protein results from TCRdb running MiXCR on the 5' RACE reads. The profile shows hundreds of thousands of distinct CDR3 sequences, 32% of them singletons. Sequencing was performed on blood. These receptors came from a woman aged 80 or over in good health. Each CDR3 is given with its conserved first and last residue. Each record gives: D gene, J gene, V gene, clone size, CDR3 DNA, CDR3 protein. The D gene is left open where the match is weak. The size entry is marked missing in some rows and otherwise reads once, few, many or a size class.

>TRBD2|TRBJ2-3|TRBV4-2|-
TGTGCCAGCAGCCAAGATGGACGGGGGGGCGGCACAGATACGCAGTATTTT
CASSQDGRGGGTDTQYF
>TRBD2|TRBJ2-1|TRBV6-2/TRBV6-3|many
TGTGCCAGCAGACTAAGCGGGGGGCCCCTCAATGAGCAGTTCTTC
CASRLSGGPLNEQFF
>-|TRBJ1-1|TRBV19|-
TGTGCCAGTAGTATAGATTTGGAGCCTTTGAACACTGAAGCTTTCTTT
CASSIDLEPLNTEAFF
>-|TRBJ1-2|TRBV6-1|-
TGTGCCAGCAGACGTGACGTCATGGGTGGCTACACCTTC
CASRRDVMGGYTF
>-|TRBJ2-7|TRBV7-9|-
TGTGCCAGCAGCTTAGCGCTAACAGACTACGAGCAGTACTTC
CASSLALTDYEQYF
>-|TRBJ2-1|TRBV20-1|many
TGCAGTGCTACTTCGAGGGAGGGGGGTGAGCAGTTCTTC
CSATSREGGEQFF
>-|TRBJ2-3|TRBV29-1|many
TGCAGCGGACACAGGGGAGGGACAGATACGCAGTATTTT
CSGHRGGTDTQYF
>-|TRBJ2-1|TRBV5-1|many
TGCGCCAGCAGCTTGGTAGTGGGAAAAAACTACAATGAGCAGTTCTTC
CASSLVVGKNYNEQFF
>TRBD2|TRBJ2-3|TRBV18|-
TGTGCCAGCTCACCGGGACTAGGACCTGTTAGCACAGATACGCAGTATTTT
CASSPGLGPVSTDTQYF
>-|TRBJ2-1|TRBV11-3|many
TGTGCCAGCAGCTGGGGACGGGAGTACAATGAGCAGTTCTTC
CASSWGREYNEQFF
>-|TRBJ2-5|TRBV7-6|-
TGTGCCAGCAGCTTACGGCAGGGGGGGGAGCAAGAGCAGTACTTC
CASSLRQGGEQEQYF
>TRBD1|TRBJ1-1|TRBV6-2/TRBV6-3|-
TGTGCCAGCAGTCCGGCCCTTAGGACAGGGAACACTGAAGCTTTCTTT
CASSPALRTGNTEAFF
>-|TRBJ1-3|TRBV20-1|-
TGCAGTGCTAGAGATCAACGAGCAGGCCCTGGAAACACCATATATTTT
CSARDQRAGPGNTIYF
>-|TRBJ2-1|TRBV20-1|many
TGCAGTGCTCCTAGGGGGTTTGAGCAGTTCTTC
CSAPRGFEQFF
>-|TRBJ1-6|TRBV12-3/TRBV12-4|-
TGTGCCAACAGTTTTGAGGGGTCGAGCTCCTATAATTCACCCCTCCACTTT
CANSFEGSSSYNSPLHF
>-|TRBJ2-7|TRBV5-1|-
TGCGCCAGCAGGTCAGCGACACGTTACGAGCAGTACTTC
CASRSATRYEQYF
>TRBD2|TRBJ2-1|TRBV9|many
TGTGCCAGCAGCGTAGCAGGGACTAGCGGGTACAATGAGCAGTTCTTC
CASSVAGTSGYNEQFF
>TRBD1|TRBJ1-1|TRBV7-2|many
TGTGCCAGCAGCCTTAAGCTGGGACAGGGAACTGAAGCTTTCTTT
CASSLKLGQGTEAFF
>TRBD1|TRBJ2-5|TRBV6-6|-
TGTGCCAGCAGTACTAAGACAGGGCCGAGGTGGGAGCAGTACTTC
CASSTKTGPRWEQYF
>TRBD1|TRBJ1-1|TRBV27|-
TGTGCCAGCAGTCGCCGGGACAGGGGGGAGGCTTTCTTT
CASSRRDRGEAFF
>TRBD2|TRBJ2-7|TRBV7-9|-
TGTGCCAGCAGCTTGACTAGCGGGGGTTTCTACAATGAGCAGTACTTC
CASSLTSGGFYNEQYF
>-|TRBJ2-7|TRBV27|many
TGTGCCAGCAGTTTATCGGCGGGACCCTACTACGAGCAGTACTTC
CASSLSAGPYYEQYF
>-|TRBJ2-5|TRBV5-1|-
TGCGCCAGCAGCCCGGGTAGCGCCTGGGAGACCCAGTACTTC
CASSPGSAWETQYF
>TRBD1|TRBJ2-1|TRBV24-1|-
TGTGCCACCAGTGGGACAGGCCAAATCGGCGGTGAGCAGTTCTTC
CATSGTGQIGGEQFF
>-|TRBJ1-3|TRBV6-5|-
TGTGCCAGCAGTTACTCCTGGACCGAGACCTCTGGAAACACCATATATTTT
CASSYSWTETSGNTIYF
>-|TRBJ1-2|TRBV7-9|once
TGTGCCAGGGGACTTACCGGCCAGAACTATGGCTACACCTTC
CARGLTGQNYGYTF
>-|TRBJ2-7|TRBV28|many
TGTGCCAGCAGTTCCCGAGAGGGCTACGAGCAGTACTTC
CASSSREGYEQYF
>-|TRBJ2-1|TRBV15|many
TGTGCCACCAGCAGAGGGATGTTCGGGGGGCCCAATGAGCAGTTCTTC
CATSRGMFGGPNEQFF
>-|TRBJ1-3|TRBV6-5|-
TGTGCCAGCAGTTCCTTGACCGTGAGCTCTGGAAACACCATATATTTT
CASSSLTVSSGNTIYF
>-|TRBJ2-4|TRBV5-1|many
TGCGCCAGCAGCCCGACCGGGACACAACTAGCCAAAAACATTCAGTACTTC
CASSPTGTQLAKNIQYF
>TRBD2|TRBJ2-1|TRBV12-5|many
TGTGCTAGTGGTTTGGATGGGACTAGCGATGAGCAGTTCTTC
CASGLDGTSDEQFF
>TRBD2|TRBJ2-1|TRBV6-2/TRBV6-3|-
TGTGCCAGCAGTCGGCCCTCTAGCGGATCCTACAATGAGCAGTTCTTC
CASSRPSSGSYNEQFF
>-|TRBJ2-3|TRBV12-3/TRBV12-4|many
TGTGCCAGCAGTTTAGGGGGCGTCGGCACAGATACGCAGTATTTT
CASSLGGVGTDTQYF
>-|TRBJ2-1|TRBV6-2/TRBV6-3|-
TGTGCCAGCAGTTACTCGAATCTCAACAATGAGCAGTTCTTC
CASSYSNLNNEQFF
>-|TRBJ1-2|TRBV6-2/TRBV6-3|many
TGTGCCAGCAGTTACGGACAGTTCTATGGCTACACCTTC
CASSYGQFYGYTF
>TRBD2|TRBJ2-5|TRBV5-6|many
TGTGCCAGCAGCTCCAAGAGCGGGGACCGAGAGACCCAGTACTTC
CASSSKSGDRETQYF
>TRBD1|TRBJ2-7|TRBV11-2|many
TGTGCCAGCAGCCCGCAGGGGGCTTTCTCCGAGCAGTACTTC
CASSPQGAFSEQYF
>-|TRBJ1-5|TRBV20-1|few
TGCAGTGCCAGTCCGGCAGATTATAGCAATCAGCCCCAGCATTTT
CSASPADYSNQPQHF
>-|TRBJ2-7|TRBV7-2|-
TGTGCCAGCAGCTCCCCATTTCGGACCTACAAGCAGTACTTC
CASSSPFRTYKQYF
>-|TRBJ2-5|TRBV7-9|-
TGTGCCAGCAGCACACAGGGGCGGGGGACCCAGTACTTC
CASSTQGRGTQYF
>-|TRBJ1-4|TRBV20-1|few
TGCAGGGCTCGAGGGGTGGGTGAAAAACTGTTTTTT
CRARGVGEKLFF
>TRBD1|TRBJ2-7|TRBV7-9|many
TGTGCCAGCAGCTTACTAGGACAGGGTTCCGGGTCCTACGAGCAGTACTTC
CASSLLGQGSGSYEQYF
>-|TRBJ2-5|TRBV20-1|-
TGCAGTGCTAGAGATCCCGAAACTTGGTTCCTCCAAGAGACCCAGTACTTC
CSARDPETWFLQETQYF
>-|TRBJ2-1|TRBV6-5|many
TGTGCCAGCAGGTTGACGAGGATGTTAGGCGATGAGCAGTTCTTC
CASRLTRMLGDEQFF